This T cell receptor (beta chain) was identified in a study of T cells in Graves' hyperthyroidism and ophthalmopathy. RNA transcripts yielded amplified TCR beta CDR3 regions. The HTBI primer set served for first-round RT-PCR of the TCR CDR3. TCRdb itself ran the multiplex PCR reads through MiXCR, one entry per CDR3 protein. Of about 350,000 distinct CDR3 sequences in the sample, about 15% were seen once. With 6 bases removed from V and 8 bases from J, the gap between germline ends came to 17 bases. This CDR3 has 14 amino acids. Germline V gives CDR1 MNHEY, CDR2 SMNVEV (reference sequence). The J gene is TRBJ1-5, the V gene TRBV27; tentative D call: TRBD1 (6 bases). The TCR comes from a woman aged 25 to 45 with Graves' hyperthyroidism. Sequenced sample: blood. The CDR3 loop is CASSANRVMEPQHF. The DNA of the CDR3 is TGTGCCAGCAGCGCAAACAGGGTTATGGAGCCCCAGCATTTT.